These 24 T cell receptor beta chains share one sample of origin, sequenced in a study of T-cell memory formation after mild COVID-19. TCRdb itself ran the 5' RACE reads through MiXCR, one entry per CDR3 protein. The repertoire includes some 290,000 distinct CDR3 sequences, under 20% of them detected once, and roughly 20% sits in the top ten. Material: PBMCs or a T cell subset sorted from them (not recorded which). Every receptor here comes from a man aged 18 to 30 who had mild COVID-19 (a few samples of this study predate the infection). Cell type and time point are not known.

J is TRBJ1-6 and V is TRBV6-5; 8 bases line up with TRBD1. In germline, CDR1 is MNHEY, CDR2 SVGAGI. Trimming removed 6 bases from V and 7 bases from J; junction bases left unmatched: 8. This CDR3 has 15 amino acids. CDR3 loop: CASRPIGQGNSPLHF. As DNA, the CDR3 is TGTGCCAGCAGACCGATCGGACAGGGCAATTCACCCCTCCACTTT.

Written as DNA, the CDR3 is TGTGCCAGCAGCCCGTCGGTAGCGGGGGGATCTGAGCAGTTCTTC. This encodes CASSPSVAGGSEQFF. This sequence joins TRBV7-3 and TRBJ2-1, with TRBD2 matching 10 bases. Trimming took 5 bases from V and 9 from J; bases not matched to a gene: 10. Looked up from germline, CDR1 is SGHTA and CDR2 is FQGTGA. The CDR3 is 15 residues long.

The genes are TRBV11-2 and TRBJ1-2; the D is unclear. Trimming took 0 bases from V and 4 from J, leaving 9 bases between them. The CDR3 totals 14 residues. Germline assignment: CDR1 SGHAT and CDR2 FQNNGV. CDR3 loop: CASSLDQTSYGYTF. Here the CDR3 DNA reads TGTGCCAGCAGCTTAGATCAAACCTCCTATGGCTACACCTTC.

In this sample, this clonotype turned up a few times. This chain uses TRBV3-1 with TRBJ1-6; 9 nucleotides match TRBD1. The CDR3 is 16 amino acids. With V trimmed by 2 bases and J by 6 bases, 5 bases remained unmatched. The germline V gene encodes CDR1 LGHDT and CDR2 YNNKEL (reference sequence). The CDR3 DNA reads TGTGCCAGCAGCCAATCTTGGACAGGGGTTAATTCACCCCTCCACTTT. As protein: CASSQSWTGVNSPLHF.

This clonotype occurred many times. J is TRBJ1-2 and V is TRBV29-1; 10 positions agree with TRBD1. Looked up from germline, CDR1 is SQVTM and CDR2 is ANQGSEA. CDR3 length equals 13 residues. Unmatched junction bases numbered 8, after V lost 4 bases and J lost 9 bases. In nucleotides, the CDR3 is TGCAGCGTTGTCGCGGGACAGGGGTCGCGCTACACCTTC. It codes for CSVVAGQGSRYTF.

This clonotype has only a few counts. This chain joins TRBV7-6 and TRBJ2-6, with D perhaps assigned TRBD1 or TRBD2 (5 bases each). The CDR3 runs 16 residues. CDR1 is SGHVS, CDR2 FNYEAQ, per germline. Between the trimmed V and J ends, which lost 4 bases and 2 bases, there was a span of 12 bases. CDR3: CASSSLGAAGANVLTF. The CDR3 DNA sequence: TGTGCCAGCAGCTCCCTCGGGGCTGCTGGGGCCAACGTCCTGACTTTC.

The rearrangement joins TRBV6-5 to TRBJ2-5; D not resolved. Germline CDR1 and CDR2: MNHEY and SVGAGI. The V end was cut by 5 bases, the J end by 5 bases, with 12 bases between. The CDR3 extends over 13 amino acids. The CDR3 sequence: CASSHTFLETQYF. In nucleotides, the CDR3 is TGTGCCAGCAGTCACACCTTCCTCGAGACCCAGTACTTC.

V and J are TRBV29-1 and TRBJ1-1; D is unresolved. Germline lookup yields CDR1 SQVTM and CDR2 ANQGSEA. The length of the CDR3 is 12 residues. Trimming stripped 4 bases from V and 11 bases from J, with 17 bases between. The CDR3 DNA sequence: TGCAGCGTTGGGACCGCACTTTCGGGGGCTTTCTTT. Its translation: CSVGTALSGAFF.

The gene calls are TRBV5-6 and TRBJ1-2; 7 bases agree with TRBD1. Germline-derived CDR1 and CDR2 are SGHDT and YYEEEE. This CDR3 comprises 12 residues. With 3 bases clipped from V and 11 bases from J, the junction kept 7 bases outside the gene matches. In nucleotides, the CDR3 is TGTGCCAGCAGCTCAAACAGGGGACTTTACACCTTC. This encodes CASSSNRGLYTF. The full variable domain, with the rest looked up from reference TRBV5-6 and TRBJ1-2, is DAGVTQSPTHLIKTRGQQVTLRCSPKSGHDTVSWYQQALGQGPQFIFQYYEEEERQRGNFPDRFSGHQFPNYSSELNVNALLLGDSALYLCASSSNRGLYTFGSGTRLTVV.

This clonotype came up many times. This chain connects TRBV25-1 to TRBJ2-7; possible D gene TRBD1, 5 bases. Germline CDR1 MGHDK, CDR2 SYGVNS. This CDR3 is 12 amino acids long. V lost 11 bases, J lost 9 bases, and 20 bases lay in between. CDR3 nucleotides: TGTGCCCAGCAATGTCTAGGACAACTGCAGTACGTC. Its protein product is CAQQCLGQLQYV.

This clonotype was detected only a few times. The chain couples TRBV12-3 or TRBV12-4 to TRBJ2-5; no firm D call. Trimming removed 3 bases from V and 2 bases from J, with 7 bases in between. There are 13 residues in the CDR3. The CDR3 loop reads CASSLYQQETQYF. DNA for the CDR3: TGTGCCAGCAGTTTGTACCAGCAAGAGACCCAGTACTTC.

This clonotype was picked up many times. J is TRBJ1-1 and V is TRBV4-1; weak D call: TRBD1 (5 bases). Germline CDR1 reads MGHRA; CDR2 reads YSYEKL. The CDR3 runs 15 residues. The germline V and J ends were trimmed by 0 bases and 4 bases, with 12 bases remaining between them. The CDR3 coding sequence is TGCGCCAGCAGCCAAGAGGGGACCTTGGGCACTGAAGCTTTCTTT. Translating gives CASSQEGTLGTEAFF.

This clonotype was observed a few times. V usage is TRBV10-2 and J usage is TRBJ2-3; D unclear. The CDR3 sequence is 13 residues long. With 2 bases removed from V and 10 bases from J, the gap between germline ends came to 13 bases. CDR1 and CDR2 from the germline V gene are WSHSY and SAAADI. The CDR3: CASSEDQRFSQYF. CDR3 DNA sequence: TGCGCCAGCAGTGAGGACCAGCGCTTTTCGCAGTATTTT.

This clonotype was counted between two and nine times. As DNA, the CDR3 is TGCGCCAGCAGCACGGGTGAGAACTATGGCTACACCTTC. Its translation is CASSTGENYGYTF. The chain recombines TRBV5-1 with TRBJ1-2; no reliable D call. V was clipped by 4 bases and J by 2 bases, with 9 bases between them. Germline V gene sequence: CDR1 SGHRS, CDR2 YFSETQ. The CDR3 totals 13 residues.

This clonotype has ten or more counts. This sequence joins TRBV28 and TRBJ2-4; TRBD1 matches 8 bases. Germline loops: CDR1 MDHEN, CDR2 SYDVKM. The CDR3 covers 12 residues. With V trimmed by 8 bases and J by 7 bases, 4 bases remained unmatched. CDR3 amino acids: CASLTGDNIQYF. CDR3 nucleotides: TGTGCCAGCTTGACAGGGGATAACATTCAGTACTTC.

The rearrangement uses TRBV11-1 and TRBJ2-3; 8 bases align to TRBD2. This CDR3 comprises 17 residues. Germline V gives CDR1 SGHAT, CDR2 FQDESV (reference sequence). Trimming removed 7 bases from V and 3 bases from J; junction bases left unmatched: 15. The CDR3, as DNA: TGTGCCAGCACCACTAGCTTTCAAGCTAGCGGGACAGATACGCAGTATTTT. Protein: CASTTSFQASGTDTQYF.

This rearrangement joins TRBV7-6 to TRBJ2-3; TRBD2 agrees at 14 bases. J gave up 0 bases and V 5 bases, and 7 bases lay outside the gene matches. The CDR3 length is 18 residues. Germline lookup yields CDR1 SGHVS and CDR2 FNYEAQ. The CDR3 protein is CASSLGTSGGLSTDTQYF. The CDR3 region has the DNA TGTGCCAGCAGCCTCGGGACTAGCGGGGGCCTGAGCACAGATACGCAGTATTTT.

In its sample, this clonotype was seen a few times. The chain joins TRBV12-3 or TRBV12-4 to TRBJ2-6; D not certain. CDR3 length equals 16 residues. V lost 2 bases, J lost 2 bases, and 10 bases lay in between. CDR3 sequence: CASSLIERPGANVLTF. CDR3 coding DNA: TGTGCCAGCAGTTTAATAGAGCGACCTGGGGCCAACGTCCTGACTTTC.

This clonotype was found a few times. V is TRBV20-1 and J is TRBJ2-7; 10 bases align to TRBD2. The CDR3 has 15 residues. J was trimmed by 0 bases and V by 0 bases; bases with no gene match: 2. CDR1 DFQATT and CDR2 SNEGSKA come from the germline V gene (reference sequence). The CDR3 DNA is TGCAGTGCTAGAGATCGACTAGCGGGCTCCTACGAGCAGTACTTC. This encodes CSARDRLAGSYEQYF.

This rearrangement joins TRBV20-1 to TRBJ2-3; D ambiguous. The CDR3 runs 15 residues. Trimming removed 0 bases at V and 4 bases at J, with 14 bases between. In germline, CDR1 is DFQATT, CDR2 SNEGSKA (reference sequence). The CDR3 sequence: CSARDVGLGPDTQYF. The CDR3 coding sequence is TGCAGTGCTAGAGATGTTGGGTTGGGTCCAGATACGCAGTATTTT.

The CDR3 DNA reads TGTGCCAGCACCCGACAGGGGATGAACACTGAAGCTTTCTTT. Amino acid sequence: CASTRQGMNTEAFF. The V call is TRBV5-4, the J call TRBJ1-1; 8 bases are shared with TRBD1. This CDR3 spans 14 amino acids. V shed 6 bases and J 0 bases; nucleotides not matched to a gene: 4. The germline V gene encodes CDR1 SGHNT and CDR2 YYREEE (reference sequence).

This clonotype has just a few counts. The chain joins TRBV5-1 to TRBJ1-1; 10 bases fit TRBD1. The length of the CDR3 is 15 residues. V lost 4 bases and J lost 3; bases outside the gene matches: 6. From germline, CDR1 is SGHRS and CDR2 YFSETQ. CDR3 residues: CASSGRTGGDTEAFF. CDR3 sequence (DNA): TGCGCCAGCAGCGGAAGGACAGGGGGGGACACTGAAGCTTTCTTT.

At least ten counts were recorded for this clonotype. CDR3 loop: CASSHGTSGYNEQFF. In nucleotides, the CDR3 is TGCGCCAGCAGCCACGGGACTAGCGGCTACAATGAGCAGTTCTTC. The chain carries TRBV5-1 and TRBJ2-1; 11 nucleotides match TRBD2. This CDR3 comprises 15 residues. Germline-derived CDR1 and CDR2 are SGHRS and YFSETQ. V gave up 4 bases and J gave up 3 bases; unmatched junction bases: 3.

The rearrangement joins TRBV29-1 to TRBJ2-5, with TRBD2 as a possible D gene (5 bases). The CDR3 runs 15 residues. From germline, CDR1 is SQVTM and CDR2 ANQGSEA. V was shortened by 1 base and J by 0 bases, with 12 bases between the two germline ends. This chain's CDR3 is CSVEVTRVYQETQYF. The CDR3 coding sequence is TGCAGCGTTGAAGTAACTAGGGTGTACCAAGAGACCCAGTACTTC. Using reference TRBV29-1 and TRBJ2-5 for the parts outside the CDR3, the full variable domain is SAVISQKPSRDICQRGTSLTIQCQVDSQVTMMFWYRQQPGQSLTLIATANQGSEATYESGFVIDKFPISRPNLTFSTLTVSNMSPEDSSIYLCSVEVTRVYQETQYFGPGTRLLVL.